Shown below are 24 T cell receptor beta chains from a single sample sequenced in a study of blood T cell repertoires in COVID-19. Here immunoSEQ multiplex PCR was the method, and the copy in TCRdb shows in-frame clones only, minus some. Among fewer than 350,000 clones listed, 65% to 90% were seen once. The sequenced material came from peripheral blood. The receptors shown here come from a woman aged 70 to 79 with COVID-19, enrolled during active disease.

The rearrangement uses TRBV9 and TRBJ1-4; D unresolved. The CDR3 contains 13 residues. Germline values: CDR1 SGDLS, CDR2 YYNGEE. Trimming removed 0 bases from V and 8 bases from J, with 8 bases in between. CDR3 nucleotides: TGTGCCAGCAGCGTAGGTAACACGGAAAAACTGTTTTTT. Residues: CASSVGNTEKLFF.

The gene calls are TRBV4-1 and TRBJ1-1; D is perhaps TRBD1 (5 bases). The CDR3 totals 13 residues. Germline lookup yields CDR1 MGHRA and CDR2 YSYEKL. The ends were cut back, 4 bases at V and 3 bases at J, with 9 bases in the middle. The CDR3 sequence: CASSRGGDTEAFF. In nucleotides, the CDR3 is TGCGCCAGCAGCCGGGGAGGGGACACTGAAGCTTTCTTT.

The chain joins TRBV7-2 to TRBJ2-3; 9 bases map to TRBD2. This CDR3 is 16 amino acids long. CDR1 SGHTA and CDR2 FQGNSA come from the germline V gene. With 1 base clipped from V and 7 bases from J, the junction kept 9 bases outside the gene matches. The CDR3 coding sequence is TGTGCCAGCAGCTTAGTAGCAACGCTAGCGGGGAATACGCAGTATTTT. It is translated as CASSLVATLAGNTQYF.

The J gene is TRBJ2-1, the V gene TRBV27; 7 nucleotides align to TRBD1. The germline V gene encodes CDR1 MNHEY and CDR2 SMNVEV (reference sequence). J lost 0 bases, V lost 4 bases, and 6 bases had no gene match. This CDR3 has 16 amino acids. The CDR3 here is CASSYKGQSSYNEQFF. The CDR3 DNA sequence: TGTGCCAGCAGTTACAAGGGACAGAGCTCCTACAATGAGCAGTTCTTC.

This chain uses TRBV11-3 with TRBJ1-1; the D is unclear. The V gene lost 3 bases and the J gene lost 1 base, with 6 bases spanning the gap. CDR1 SGHNT and CDR2 YENEEA come from the germline V gene. This CDR3 is 13 amino acids long. CDR3 bases: TGTGCCAGCAGCTTGGGCCCGAACACTGAAGCTTTCTTT. This codes for CASSLGPNTEAFF. Together with reference TRBV11-3 and TRBJ1-1, the CDR3 gives the full variable domain: EAGVVQSPRYKIIEKKQPVAFWCNPISGHNTLYWYLQNLGQGPELLIRYENEEAVDDSQLPKDRFSAERLKGVDSTLKIQPAELGDSAVYLCASSLGPNTEAFFGQGTRLTVV.

The chain uses TRBV2 and TRBJ1-1, with D perhaps matching TRBD1 (5 bases). Germline values: CDR1 SNHLY, CDR2 FYNNEI. V shed 4 bases and J shed 3 bases, with 6 bases lying between them. The CDR3 loop spans 12 amino acids. The chain's CDR3 is CASSVQDTEAFF. CDR3 nucleotides: TGTGCCAGCAGTGTACAGGACACTGAAGCTTTCTTT.

On this clone itself: Other nucleotide sequences in the sample specify the same CDR3. The rearrangement uses TRBV6-5 and TRBJ2-7; 9 nucleotides match TRBD1. From germline, CDR1 is MNHEY and CDR2 SVGAGI. V lost 6 bases and J lost 4; bases outside the gene matches: 4. The CDR3 is 13 amino acids. The CDR3 protein is CASSWDRDYEQYF. The CDR3 DNA reads as TGTGCCAGCAGCTGGGACAGGGATTACGAGCAGTACTTC.

This clone was detected only once. V usage is TRBV30 and J usage is TRBJ1-5; 7 bases map to TRBD1. The CDR3 is made up of 14 amino acids. The junction had 7 bases not matched to a gene; V was cut back by 2 bases and J by 6 bases. Germline CDR1 GTSNPN, CDR2 SVGIG (reference sequence). CDR3 coding DNA: TGTGCCTGGAGTCCCTCGCAGGGGGGTCAGCCCCAGCATTTT. This translates into CAWSPSQGGQPQHF.

The genes are TRBV18 and TRBJ2-2; D is undetermined. CDR1 and CDR2 (germline): KGHSH, LQKENI. Between the trimmed V and J ends, which lost 3 bases and 5 bases, there was a span of 13 bases. The CDR3 consists of 15 residues. For the CDR3, the DNA is TGTGCCAGCTCACCTCCTTCGGTAGCAACCGGGGAGCTGTTTTTT. It translates to CASSPPSVATGELFF. Full variable domain (remainder filled in from reference TRBV18 and TRBJ2-2): NAGVMQNPRHLVRRRGQEARLRCSPMKGHSHVYWYRQLPEEGLKFMVYLQKENIIDESGMPKERFSAEFPKEGPSILRIQQVVRGDSAAYFCASSPPSVATGELFFGEGSRLTVL.

V gene TRBV7-3 combines with J gene TRBJ1-1; D is ambiguous. CDR1 is SGHTA and CDR2 is FQGTGA in the germline V gene. Trimming removed 0 bases from V and 0 bases from J, with 2 bases in between. The CDR3 sequence is 13 residues long. The CDR3 region is CASSLTLNTEAFF. The CDR3 nucleotides read TGTGCCAGCAGCTTAACCTTGAACACTGAAGCTTTCTTT.

The genes are TRBV7-2 and TRBJ1-6, with 7 positions matching TRBD1. The CDR3 runs to 16 residues. Germline CDR1 and CDR2: SGHTA and FQGNSA. V was pared by 0 bases and J by 4 bases, with 3 bases of the junction left unmatched. As DNA, the CDR3 is TGTGCCAGCAGCTTAGCAGGGGGCGCTTATAATTCACCCCTCCACTTT. It codes for CASSLAGGAYNSPLHF.

The V gene is TRBV3-1 (or the pseudogene TRBV3-2), the J gene TRBJ2-5; D uncertain. The V and J ends lost 3 bases and 1 base respectively, with 9 bases between them. The germline V gene encodes CDR1 LGHDT and CDR2 YNNKEL (reference sequence). The CDR3 runs to 14 residues. The CDR3 reads CASSHRQIQETQYF. The CDR3 DNA reads as TGTGCCAGCAGCCACAGGCAAATCCAAGAGACCCAGTACTTC.

The chain has TRBV7-2 and TRBJ2-7, with D maybe TRBD1 (5 bases). With 1 base removed from V and 2 bases from J, the gap between germline ends came to 12 bases. The CDR3 is 15 residues long. Germline V gene data show CDR1 as SGHTA and CDR2 as FQGNSA. The CDR3 loop is CASSLVGAGTYEQYF. CDR3 in DNA: TGTGCCAGCAGCTTAGTAGGGGCAGGAACCTACGAGCAGTACTTC.

This clone was detected only a few times. This chain links TRBV29-1 with TRBJ1-5; TRBD1 is a possible D gene (6 bases). V was clipped by 4 bases and J by 5 bases, with 15 bases between them. This CDR3 region has 14 residues. In germline, CDR1 is SQVTM, CDR2 ANQGSEA. CDR3 in amino acids: CSVVVGAQDQPQHF. The CDR3 nucleotides read TGCAGCGTTGTCGTGGGGGCACAGGATCAGCCCCAGCATTTT.

This chain links TRBV24-1 with TRBJ2-5; perhaps TRBD1 as D (5 bases). CDR1 and CDR2 from the germline V gene are KGHDR and SFDVKD. The CDR3 is made up of 15 amino acids. With 3 bases removed from V and 5 bases from J, the gap between germline ends came to 15 bases. In DNA, the CDR3 is TGTGCCACCAGTGATACCTGGGGCAGTGGGGAGACCCAGTACTTC. Its translation: CATSDTWGSGETQYF.

The chain employs TRBV27 and TRBJ1-1; D ambiguous. The V end lost 3 bases, the J end lost 4 bases, and 18 bases lay between the germline ends. The length of the CDR3 is 16 residues. CDR1 is MNHEY, CDR2 SMNVEV, per germline (reference sequence). CDR3 nucleotides: TGTGCCAGCAGTTTGAGGCAGAGCTTACGGAGCACTGAAGCTTTCTTT. Amino acids: CASSLRQSLRSTEAFF.

The chain combines TRBV18 with TRBJ2-3; D is possibly TRBD2 (5 bases). The CDR3 loop spans 15 amino acids. Trimming took off 2 bases at V and 4 bases at J, with 13 bases between the two ends. Germline CDR1 and CDR2: KGHSH and LQKENI. This CDR3 reads CASSPVPSQADTQYF. The CDR3 bases are TGTGCCAGCTCACCAGTGCCTAGCCAGGCAGATACGCAGTATTTT.

J is TRBJ2-2 and V is TRBV7-2; the match to TRBD1 covers 8 bases. The CDR3 extends over 15 amino acids. Germline V gene sequence: CDR1 SGHTA, CDR2 FQGNSA. V lost 4 bases, J lost 1 base, and 2 bases stayed unmatched. The CDR3 DNA is TGTGCCAGCAGCTGGACAGGGCTGAACACCGGGGAGCTGTTTTTT. Translation gives CASSWTGLNTGELFF. The full variable domain, in which reference TRBV7-2 and TRBJ2-2 provide the parts outside the CDR3, is GAGVSQSPSNKVTEKGKDVELRCDPISGHTALYWYRQSLGQGLEFLIYFQGNSAPDKSGLPSDRFSAERTGGSVSTLTIQRTQQEDSAVYLCASSWTGLNTGELFFGEGSRLTVL.

The chain combines TRBV4-2 with TRBJ2-5, with TRBD2 matching over 8 bases. The CDR3 spans 14 residues. CDR1 LGHNA and CDR2 YNFKEQ come from the germline V gene. Germline trimming cut 7 bases from V and 3 bases from J; bases unmatched to any gene: 7. CDR3 protein: CASNDRGGEETQYF. For the CDR3, the DNA is TGTGCCAGCAATGACCGGGGGGGTGAAGAGACCCAGTACTTC.

The chain joins TRBV30 to TRBJ2-1; TRBD1 agrees at 7 bases. The trim removed 4 bases at V and 8 bases at J, leaving 8 bases unmatched. The CDR3 is made up of 13 amino acids. The germline V gene encodes CDR1 GTSNPN and CDR2 SVGIG (reference sequence). The CDR3 DNA is TGTGCCTGGACGAGGGGGCTATCAGATGAGCAGTTCTTC. It yields the protein CAWTRGLSDEQFF.

This chain joins TRBV5-4 and TRBJ1-1, with unresolved D. The CDR3 runs 13 residues. V was cut by 5 bases and J by 1 base, with 9 bases left in between. CDR1 is SGHNT and CDR2 is YYREEE in the germline V gene (reference sequence). CDR3 bases: TGTGCCAGCAGTTCCGCCGGGAACACTGAAGCTTTCTTT. Amino acids: CASSSAGNTEAFF. Variable domain in full (rest from reference TRBV5-4 and TRBJ1-1): ETGVTQSPTHLIKTRGQQVTLRCSSQSGHNTVSWYQQALGQGPQFIFQYYREEENGRGNFPPRFSGLQFPNYSSELNVNALELDDSALYLCASSSAGNTEAFFGQGTRLTVV.

The chain links TRBV4-1 to TRBJ2-7; D possibly corresponds to TRBD2 (6 bases). V was clipped by 0 bases and J by 3 bases, with 15 bases between them. The CDR3 totals 16 residues. From germline, CDR1 is MGHRA and CDR2 YSYEKL. CDR3 in amino acids: CASSQDPPGGLYEQYF. The CDR3 region has the DNA TGCGCCAGCAGCCAAGATCCCCCCGGGGGACTCTACGAGCAGTACTTC.

The genes are TRBV10-3 and TRBJ1-5, with a weak D call TRBD1 (6 bases). V shed 6 bases and J shed 2 bases, with 14 bases lying between them. This CDR3 has 15 amino acids. Germline CDR1 ENHRY, CDR2 SYGVKD. CDR3 amino acids: CAISPGAGGNQPQHF. The CDR3, as DNA: TGTGCCATCAGCCCCGGGGCAGGGGGCAATCAGCCCCAGCATTTT.

V and J are TRBV14 and TRBJ2-3; maybe TRBD2 (7 bases). The ends were cut back, 0 bases at V and 5 bases at J, with 21 bases in the middle. There are 18 residues in the CDR3. CDR1 SGHDN and CDR2 FVKESK come from the germline V gene. The CDR3 DNA reads as TGTGCCAGCAGCCAAGATTGGAGGGCGGGGGCAGTTGGAGATACGCAGTATTTT. It is translated as CASSQDWRAGAVGDTQYF. Combining the CDR3 with reference TRBV14 and TRBJ2-3 gives the whole variable domain EAGVTQFPSHSVIEKGQTVTLRCDPISGHDNLYWYRRVMGKEIKFLLHFVKESKQDESGMPNNRFLAERTGGTYSTLKVQPAELEDSGVYFCASSQDWRAGAVGDTQYFGPGTRLTVL.